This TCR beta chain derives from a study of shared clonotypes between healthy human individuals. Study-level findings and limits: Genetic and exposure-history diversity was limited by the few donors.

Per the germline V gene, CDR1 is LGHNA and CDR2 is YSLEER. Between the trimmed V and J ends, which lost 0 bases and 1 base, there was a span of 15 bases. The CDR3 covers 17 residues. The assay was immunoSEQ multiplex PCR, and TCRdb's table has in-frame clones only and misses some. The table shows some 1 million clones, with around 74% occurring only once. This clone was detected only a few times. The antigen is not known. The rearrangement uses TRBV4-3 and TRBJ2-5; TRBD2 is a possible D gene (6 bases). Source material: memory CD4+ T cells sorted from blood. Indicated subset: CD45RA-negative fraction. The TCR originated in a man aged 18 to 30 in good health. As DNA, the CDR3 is TGCGCCAGCAGCCAAGAGCCGTCGGGGACTTCCCAAGAGACCCAGTACTTC. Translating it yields CASSQEPSGTSQETQYF.